This TCR beta chain emerged from a study of blood T cells in healthy people across ages. About the research overall: T cells yielded about one barcoded beta molecule per two cells through template switching.

Alongside a J-beta primer mix, a sample-barcoded 5' primer served in a second PCR lasting about 7 to 11 cycles. One entry per CDR3 protein results from TCRdb running MiXCR on the 5' RACE reads. The sample lists a few hundred thousand distinct CDR3 sequences, about 55% occurring once. This clonotype has just a few counts. V dropped 4 bases and J dropped 0 bases, with 19 bases sitting between them. Per germline, CDR1 SGHNT and CDR2 YYREEE (reference sequence). The CDR3 contains 17 residues. Sequenced material: blood. The rearrangement links TRBV5-4 to TRBJ1-2; D is ambiguous. This sequence originates from a man aged 55 to 70 in good health. The CDR3 spells CASSLGPEGSSNYGYTF. The CDR3 DNA is TGTGCCAGCAGCCTCGGGCCGGAAGGGTCTTCTAACTATGGCTACACCTTC.